A single sample gave rise to the 22 T cell receptor beta chains below, sequenced in a study of a mutant IDH1 vaccine in newly diagnosed glioma. Time point: baseline, week 1 (first vaccination visit). As for treatment: pre-vaccination baseline after standard-of-care therapy. Sequencing was performed with immunoSEQ multiplex PCR; in TCRdb, only in-frame clones are kept and a portion is missing. Among about 68,000 clones, 79% were seen once, and the ten largest hold roughly 8.2%. Sequenced material: PBMCs, taken from a glioma patient treated with radiotherapy, temozolomide or both. These receptor sequences come from a man aged 45-60 years with glioma.

This clone was seen only once. V is TRBV5-1 and J is TRBJ1-2; 7 bases line up with TRBD1. V lost 4 bases, J lost 3 bases, and 6 bases stayed unmatched. Germline-derived CDR1 and CDR2 are SGHRS and YFSETQ. CDR3 length equals 14 residues. CDR3 DNA sequence: TGCGCCAGCAGCCCCCGGGACAGAGACTATGGCTACACCTTC. This gives the protein CASSPRDRDYGYTF. Together with reference TRBV5-1 and TRBJ1-2, the CDR3 gives the full variable domain: KAGVTQTPRYLIKTRGQQVTLSCSPISGHRSVSWYQQTPGQGLQFLFEYFSETQRNKGNFPGRFSGRQFSNSRSEMNVSTLELGDSALYLCASSPRDRDYGYTFGSGTRLTVV.

This clone was recorded only once. The chain carries TRBV6-6 and TRBJ2-5; D is possibly TRBD1 (5 bases). Germline assignment: CDR1 MNHNY and CDR2 SVGAGI (reference sequence). This CDR3 is 14 amino acids long. V lost 6 bases, J lost 7 bases, and 18 bases lay in between. The CDR3 coding sequence is TGTGCCAGCAGCCCGGACATCGGGTTGGGGACCCAGTACTTC. Translation: CASSPDIGLGTQYF.

This clone was counted only a few times. The gene calls are TRBV11-2 and TRBJ1-6; D remains unclear. Germline assignment: CDR1 SGHAT and CDR2 FQNNGV. This CDR3 is built from 12 residues. The V and J ends lost 3 bases and 7 bases respectively, with 4 bases between them. This chain's CDR3 is CASSFPNSPLHF. The CDR3, as DNA: TGTGCCAGCAGCTTCCCCAATTCACCCCTCCACTTT.

This chain joins TRBV15 and TRBJ2-3; D possibly corresponds to TRBD2 (5 bases). Germline CDR1 LNHNV, CDR2 YYDKDF (reference sequence). Trimming cost V 1 base and J 2 bases, with 7 bases left between them. The CDR3 runs 14 residues. CDR3 region: CATSRAGNTDTQYF. Written as DNA, the CDR3 is TGTGCCACCAGCAGAGCGGGGAACACAGATACGCAGTATTTT.

This clone was seen only once. This chain uses TRBV7-9 with TRBJ2-3; 10 bases are a match to TRBD1. The germline V gene has CDR1 SEHNR and CDR2 FQNEAQ (reference sequence). The CDR3 has 15 residues. The junction had 6 bases not matched to a gene; V was cut back by 5 bases and J by 4 bases. CDR3 protein: CASSPRQGAADTQYF. The CDR3, as DNA: TGTGCCAGCAGCCCCCGACAGGGGGCAGCAGATACGCAGTATTTT.

This clone was seen a few times. V and J are TRBV10-3 and TRBJ1-2; TRBD1 aligns across 8 bases. CDR3 length equals 14 residues. Germline V gene lookup returns CDR1 ENHRY and CDR2 SYGVKD. The trim removed 3 bases at V and 5 bases at J, leaving 5 bases unmatched. The CDR3 sequence: CAISDPGQGYGYTF. DNA for the CDR3: TGTGCCATCAGTGATCCCGGACAGGGATATGGCTACACCTTC.

V and J are TRBV7-9 and TRBJ2-5; no definite D call. Germline CDR1 is SEHNR and CDR2 is FQNEAQ (reference sequence). CDR3 length equals 14 residues. Trimming cost V 3 bases and J 7 bases, with 15 bases left between them. The CDR3, as DNA: TGTGCCAGCAGCTTGTCAATGCGATCGGGGACCCAGTACTTC. Amino acids: CASSLSMRSGTQYF.

There are a few counts of this clone. The chain is built from TRBV2 and TRBJ2-5, with 16 nucleotides matching TRBD2. The CDR3 consists of 17 residues. Trimming took 6 bases from V and 0 from J; bases not matched to a gene: 4. The germline CDR1 and CDR2 sequences are SNHLY and FYNNEI. The CDR3 reads CASRPGLAGGYQETQYF. CDR3 nucleotides: TGTGCCAGCAGACCGGGACTAGCGGGGGGGTACCAAGAGACCCAGTACTTC.

V usage is TRBV30 and J usage is TRBJ1-2; D not certain. The CDR3 consists of 12 residues. Deletions cut 4 bases from V and 5 bases from J, with 11 bases between. CDR1 GTSNPN and CDR2 SVGIG come from the germline V gene (reference sequence). CDR3 sequence: CAWKGSGYGYTF. Here the CDR3 DNA reads TGTGCCTGGAAAGGGAGCGGGTATGGCTACACCTTC.

The sample holds one count of this clone. The chain recombines TRBV5-4 with TRBJ2-5, with 8 bases that match TRBD2. The V gene's germline CDR1 is SGHNT and CDR2 YYREEE (reference sequence). The CDR3 extends over 14 amino acids. The V segment lost 1 base and the J segment 4 bases; nucleotides outside the gene matches: 3. The CDR3 reads CASSLSAGGETQYF. CDR3 DNA sequence: TGTGCCAGCAGCTTGAGCGCGGGGGGAGAGACCCAGTACTTC.

The genes are TRBV14 and TRBJ1-5; D unresolved. The V gene's germline CDR1 is SGHDN and CDR2 FVKESK. The CDR3 has 13 amino acids. V was shortened by 1 base and J by 5 bases, with 6 bases between the two germline ends. The CDR3 reads CASSQGEYQPQHF. CDR3 bases: TGTGCCAGCAGCCAAGGGGAGTATCAGCCCCAGCATTTT.

This clone is medium-sized (0.01 to 0.1%). The rearrangement joins TRBV19 to TRBJ1-1; 7 bases agree with TRBD1. In germline, CDR1 is LNHDA, CDR2 SQIVND (reference sequence). This CDR3 is 14 amino acids long. Unmatched junction bases numbered 1, after V lost 3 bases and J lost 0 bases. CDR3 DNA: TGTGCCAGTAGTATGACAGGGATGAACACTGAAGCTTTCTTT. Translating it yields CASSMTGMNTEAFF.

CDR3 nucleotide sequence: TGCGCCAGCAGCCGACAGGCCCAAGAGACCCAGTACTTC. Amino acid sequence: CASSRQAQETQYF. This chain uses TRBV4-3 with TRBJ2-5, with a possible D match to TRBD1 (6 bases). This CDR3 region has 13 residues. Germline-derived CDR1 and CDR2 are LGHNA and YSLEER. V was clipped by 4 bases and J by 1 base, with 7 bases between them.

The chain carries TRBV27 and TRBJ1-1; D call uncertain. The germline CDR1 and CDR2 sequences are MNHEY and SMNVEV (reference sequence). V was pared by 0 bases and J by 2 bases, with 7 bases between. The CDR3 length is 14 residues. CDR3 protein: CASSLSSPNTEAFF. Here the CDR3 DNA reads TGTGCCAGCAGTTTATCGTCACCTAACACTGAAGCTTTCTTT.

The V gene is TRBV9, the J gene TRBJ1-2, with D hard to call. CDR1 is SGDLS and CDR2 is YYNGEE in the germline V gene. The V end lost 0 bases, the J end lost 2 bases, and 11 bases lay between the germline ends. The CDR3 is made up of 15 amino acids. CDR3 DNA: TGTGCCAGCAGCGTAGGGTCGGGGTTAAACTATGGCTACACCTTC. Translated: CASSVGSGLNYGYTF.

With respect to this clone: The sample carries other DNA sequences with the same CDR3. J is TRBJ2-7 and V is TRBV9; TRBD2 aligns across 11 bases. The CDR3 is 13 residues long. Unmatched junction bases numbered 2, after V lost 3 bases and J lost 6 bases. Germline V lookup: CDR1 SGDLS, CDR2 YYNGEE. The CDR3 sequence: CASSGTSGGEQYF. The CDR3, as DNA: TGTGCCAGCAGCGGTACTAGCGGGGGCGAGCAGTACTTC.

The chain is built from TRBV18 and TRBJ1-1; tentatively, D is TRBD1 (5 bases). CDR3 length: 13 residues. The V and J ends lost 6 bases and 7 bases respectively, with 15 bases between them. Germline assignment: CDR1 KGHSH and CDR2 LQKENI. This CDR3 is CASSRDGAGEAFF. CDR3 in DNA: TGTGCCAGCTCCCGAGATGGGGCCGGTGAAGCTTTCTTT.

For the CDR3, the DNA is TGTGCCAGCATTCGGACGTCGAACACTGAAGCTTTCTTT. Encoded protein: CASIRTSNTEAFF. The V call is TRBV6-6, the J call TRBJ1-1; D is unresolved. CDR3 length equals 13 residues. Germline V gives CDR1 MNHNY, CDR2 SVGAGI (reference sequence). Trimming took 7 bases from V and 1 from J, leaving 10 bases between them.

The chain carries TRBV29-1 and TRBJ2-5; the D gene is possibly TRBD2 (5 bases). Trimming stripped 0 bases from V and 7 bases from J, with 6 bases between. The CDR3 covers 11 residues. Germline CDR1 is SQVTM and CDR2 is ANQGSEA. CDR3 DNA sequence: TGCAGCGTTGAAGAGGCGGGGACCCAGTACTTC. It specifies CSVEEAGTQYF.

With regard to this clone: At one boundary the junction diverges from the germline segment, which might be a read error. The gene calls are TRBV7-7 and TRBJ2-5; D possibly corresponds to TRBD1 (7 bases). The CDR3 covers 15 residues. Germline V gene data show CDR1 as SSHAT and CDR2 as FNYEAQ (reference sequence). The CDR3 is CASSLGGGMGETQYF. DNA of the CDR3: TGTGCTAGCAGCTTAGGGGGCGGGATGGGGGAGACCCAGTACTTC.

The chain has TRBV30 and TRBJ1-1, with a tentative D call TRBD1 (6 bases). Per germline, CDR1 GTSNPN and CDR2 SVGIG (reference sequence). The germline V and J ends were trimmed by 5 bases and 5 bases, with 15 bases remaining between them. CDR3 size: 13 residues. The CDR3 nucleotides are TGTGCCTGGGCTCGGGGGGGGCGTACTGAAGCTTTCTTT. It codes for CAWARGGRTEAFF. Complete variable domain (other parts from reference TRBV30 and TRBJ1-1): SQTIHQWPATLVQPVGSPLSLECTVEGTSNPNLYWYRQAAGRGLQLLFYSVGIGQISSEVPQNLSASRPQDRQFILSSKKLLLSDSGFYLCAWARGGRTEAFFGQGTRLTVV.

This sequence joins TRBV4-1 and TRBJ2-6, with D perhaps being TRBD1 or TRBD2 (5 bases each). CDR3 length: 18 amino acids. Germline lookup yields CDR1 MGHRA and CDR2 YSYEKL. V was clipped by 4 bases and J by 0 bases, with 16 bases between them. The CDR3 sequence is CASSPAGTFSSGANVLTF. The CDR3 coding sequence is TGCGCCAGCAGCCCTGCCGGGACGTTTAGCTCTGGGGCCAACGTCCTGACTTTC.